Listed here are 14 T cell receptor beta chains from one sample, sequenced in a study of cytomegalovirus exposure and HLA in healthy donors. A multiplex PCR was run with 60 Vbeta primers and 13 Jbeta primers. Sequencing was performed with immunoSEQ multiplex PCR; in TCRdb, only in-frame clones are kept and a portion is missing. The sample includes about 140,000 clones, around 80% of them seen just once. Material: PBMCs. These receptors were taken from a man between 18 and 29 years old in good health and CMV-seropositive.

A few counts support this clone. The rearrangement joins TRBV5-3 to TRBJ1-1; D not certain. TRBV5-3 has ORF status, its function being uncertain. With 4 bases removed from V and 5 bases from J, the gap between germline ends came to 12 bases. CDR3 length: 13 amino acids. For the CDR3, the DNA is TGTGCCAGAAGCCCCCGGAGGGAGACTGAAGCTTTCTTT. It specifies CARSPRRETEAFF.

This clone was seen just once. J is TRBJ2-1 and V is TRBV7-9, with 11 nucleotides matching TRBD2. Per germline, CDR1 SEHNR and CDR2 FQNEAQ (reference sequence). The CDR3 totals 17 residues. V dropped 2 bases and J dropped 7; count of bases not matched to a gene: 10. CDR3 sequence: CASSLPGTSGLRNEQFF. The CDR3 bases are TGTGCCAGCAGCTTACCCGGGACTAGCGGCCTAAGGAATGAGCAGTTCTTC.

This CDR3 reads CASSTGGGYNQPQHF. CDR3 sequence (DNA): TGTGCCAGCAGCACGGGGGGAGGGTACAATCAGCCCCAGCATTTT. The chain recombines TRBV5-4 with TRBJ1-5; the D gene is possibly TRBD1 (5 bases). Trimming cost V 4 bases and J 3 bases, with 14 bases left between them. The germline gives CDR1 SGHNT, CDR2 YYREEE (reference sequence). The CDR3 extends over 15 amino acids.

This clone turned up a few times. V and J are TRBV28 and TRBJ1-3, with 7 bases that match TRBD1. V dropped 5 bases and J dropped 0; count of bases not matched to a gene: 7. CDR1 and CDR2 (germline): MDHEN, SYDVKM. This CDR3 spans 16 amino acids. CDR3: CASSPQGPPSGNTIYF. CDR3 nucleotide sequence: TGTGCCAGCAGTCCACAGGGGCCGCCCTCTGGAAACACCATATATTTT.

The V call is TRBV21-1, the J call TRBJ1-1; TRBD1 is the table's D call, not checked against the DNA. TRBV21-1 is termed a pseudogene. This CDR3 is built from 15 residues. The CDR3 DNA sequence: TGTGCCAGCAGCAAAGTGGACAGATCGAACACTGAAGCTTTCTTT. It specifies CASSKVDRSNTEAFF.

V usage is TRBV6-6 and J usage is TRBJ2-7, with TRBD2 identical over 7 bases. The CDR3 has 13 residues. Germline V lookup: CDR1 MNHNY, CDR2 SVGAGI (reference sequence). J was trimmed by 2 bases and V by 10 bases; bases with no gene match: 8. CDR3 coding DNA: TGTGCCACCCGACTAGCAGGAGCCTACGAGCAGTACTTC. The encoded protein is CATRLAGAYEQYF.

The chain carries TRBV4-1 and TRBJ1-3; D not certain. The CDR3 spans 13 residues. The germline V gene has CDR1 MGHRA and CDR2 YSYEKL. The V and J ends lost 4 bases and 0 bases respectively, with 4 bases between them. The CDR3 DNA is TGCGCCAGCAGCCCTCTCTCTGGAAACACCATATATTTT. Its protein is CASSPLSGNTIYF.

The rearrangement joins TRBV6-5 to TRBJ2-7, with 10 bases identical to TRBD2. Germline V gene lookup returns CDR1 MNHEY and CDR2 SVGAGI. This CDR3 has 15 residues. Trimming removed 8 bases from V and 0 bases from J; junction bases left unmatched: 7. In nucleotides, the CDR3 is TGTGCCAGCGGTTCAGCTAGCGGGAGCTCCTACGAGCAGTACTTC. Translation gives CASGSASGSSYEQYF.

The chain has TRBV7-2 and TRBJ2-7; 7 bases are shared with TRBD2. The V and J ends lost 1 base and 3 bases, in that order; junction bases with no gene match: 6. The CDR3 runs 15 residues. CDR1 and CDR2 (germline): SGHTA, FQGNSA. Here the CDR3 reads CASSLEGLTNYEQYF. The CDR3 DNA is TGTGCCAGCAGCTTAGAGGGACTAACTAACTACGAGCAGTACTTC.

The chain has TRBV6-1 and TRBJ1-2; tentative D call: TRBD1 (6 bases). The length of the CDR3 is 12 residues. Germline CDR1 is MNHNS and CDR2 is SASEGT. Between the trimmed V and J ends, which lost 10 bases and 2 bases, there was a span of 11 bases. In nucleotides, the CDR3 is TGTGCCAATTCGGACAGAAACTATGGCTACACCTTC. It specifies CANSDRNYGYTF.

In DNA form, the CDR3 reads TGTGCCAGCAGCTTAGGCCAGCGAGGATACGAGCAGTACTTC. Translation gives CASSLGQRGYEQYF. V gene TRBV13 combines with J gene TRBJ2-7, with D hard to call. Looked up from germline, CDR1 is PRHDT and CDR2 is FYEKMQ (reference sequence). The CDR3 extends over 14 amino acids. The germline V and J ends were trimmed by 0 bases and 4 bases, with 10 bases remaining between them.

This clone is a singleton in its sample. The chain uses TRBV4-1 and TRBJ1-2; 7 bases agree with TRBD1. Trimming removed 1 base from V and 2 bases from J; junction bases left unmatched: 7. The CDR3 spans 16 residues. In germline, CDR1 is MGHRA, CDR2 YSYEKL. CDR3 coding DNA: TGCGCCAGCAGCCAAGTAAGGGGGCCGCTAAACTATGGCTACACCTTC. This sequence encodes CASSQVRGPLNYGYTF.

V usage is TRBV2 and J usage is TRBJ2-3, with 9 bases aligning to TRBD1. The V and J ends lost 3 bases and 2 bases, in that order; junction bases with no gene match: 6. CDR3 length equals 16 residues. CDR1 is SNHLY, CDR2 FYNNEI, per germline. CDR3 sequence (DNA): TGTGCCAGCAGTGACGACAGGGGGGCTATCACAGATACGCAGTATTTT. Amino acids: CASSDDRGAITDTQYF.

V is TRBV19 and J is TRBJ2-7; D might be TRBD2 (6 bases). CDR1 and CDR2 (germline): LNHDA, SQIVND (reference sequence). CDR3 size: 16 residues. Trimming removed 9 bases from V and 2 bases from J, with 23 bases in between. CDR3 nucleotide sequence: TGTGCCAGCGCTCTTGGACTGGGGGGATCCCCCTACGAGCAGTACTTC. Amino acid sequence: CASALGLGGSPYEQYF. The variable domain in full, with the rest retrieved from reference TRBV19 and TRBJ2-7, is DGGITQSPKYLFRKEGQNVTLSCEQNLNHDAMYWYRQDPGQGLRLIYYSQIVNDFQKGDIAEGYSVSREKKESFPLTVTSAQKNPTAFYLCASALGLGGSPYEQYFGPGTRLTVT.